The present entry profiles one T cell receptor beta chain with its context. Its target is not known. The data stem from a study of cytomegalovirus exposure and HLA in healthy donors. Study-wide points: Analysis was performed later, and it showed HLA-associated TCR beta chains to be more clonally expanded than equally common others.

This PCR relied on a set of 60 Vbeta primers and 13 Jbeta primers. Data came from immunoSEQ multiplex PCR; TCRdb stores just in-frame clones and leaves some out. The sample records hundreds of thousands of clones, around 80% being singletons. The CDR3 contains 15 residues. Trimming at V came to 1 base and at J to 2 bases, leaving 2 bases not matched to a gene. The germline CDR1 and CDR2 sequences are SGHTA and FQGNSA. The origin of this receptor is a man aged 18 to 29 in good health and CMV-seronegative. Sequenced sample: PBMCs. The chain carries TRBV7-2 and TRBJ1-3; 7 nucleotides align to TRBD1. This CDR3 is CASSLVGGTGNTIYF. The CDR3 DNA reads TGTGCCAGCAGCTTAGTAGGGGGCACTGGAAACACCATATATTTT.